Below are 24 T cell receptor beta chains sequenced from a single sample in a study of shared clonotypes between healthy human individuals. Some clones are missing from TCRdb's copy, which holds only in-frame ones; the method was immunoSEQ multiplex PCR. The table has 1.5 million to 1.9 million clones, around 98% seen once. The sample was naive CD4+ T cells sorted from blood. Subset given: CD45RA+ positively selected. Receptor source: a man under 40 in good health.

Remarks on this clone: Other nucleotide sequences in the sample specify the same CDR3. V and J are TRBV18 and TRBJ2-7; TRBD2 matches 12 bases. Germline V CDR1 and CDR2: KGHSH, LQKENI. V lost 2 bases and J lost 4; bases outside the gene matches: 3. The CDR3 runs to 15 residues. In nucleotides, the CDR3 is TGTGCCAGCTCACCAGCGACTAGCGGGAGTTACGAGCAGTACTTC. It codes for CASSPATSGSYEQYF.

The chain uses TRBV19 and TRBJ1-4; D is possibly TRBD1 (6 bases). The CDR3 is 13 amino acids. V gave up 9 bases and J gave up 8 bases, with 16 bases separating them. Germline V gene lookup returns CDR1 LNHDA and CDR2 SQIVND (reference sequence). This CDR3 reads CASGENRVEKLFF. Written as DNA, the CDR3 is TGTGCCAGCGGAGAGAACAGGGTCGAAAAACTGTTTTTT.

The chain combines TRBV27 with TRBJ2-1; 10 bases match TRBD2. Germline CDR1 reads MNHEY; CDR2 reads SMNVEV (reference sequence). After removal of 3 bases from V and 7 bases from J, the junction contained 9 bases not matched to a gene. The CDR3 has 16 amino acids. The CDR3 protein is CASSFQASGSGNEQFF. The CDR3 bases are TGTGCCAGCAGTTTTCAGGCTAGCGGGAGTGGTAATGAGCAGTTCTTC.

The CDR3 here is CAWKSGTILTGELFF. CDR3 bases: TGTGCCTGGAAGTCCGGGACCATTCTCACCGGGGAGCTGTTTTTT. The J gene is TRBJ2-2, the V gene TRBV30; the D gene could be TRBD1 or TRBD2 (5 bases each). Trimming removed 4 bases from V and 4 bases from J, with 16 bases in between. CDR3 length: 15 residues. Germline CDR1 reads GTSNPN; CDR2 reads SVGIG (reference sequence).

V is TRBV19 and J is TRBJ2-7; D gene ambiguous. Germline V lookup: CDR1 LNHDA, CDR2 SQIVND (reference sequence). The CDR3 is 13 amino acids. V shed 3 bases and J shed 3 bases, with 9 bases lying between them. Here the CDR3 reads CASSMGPGYEQYF. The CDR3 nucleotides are TGTGCCAGTAGTATGGGCCCAGGCTACGAGCAGTACTTC. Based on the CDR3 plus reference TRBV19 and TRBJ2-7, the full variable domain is DGGITQSPKYLFRKEGQNVTLSCEQNLNHDAMYWYRQDPGQGLRLIYYSQIVNDFQKGDIAEGYSVSREKKESFPLTVTSAQKNPTAFYLCASSMGPGYEQYFGPGTRLTVT.

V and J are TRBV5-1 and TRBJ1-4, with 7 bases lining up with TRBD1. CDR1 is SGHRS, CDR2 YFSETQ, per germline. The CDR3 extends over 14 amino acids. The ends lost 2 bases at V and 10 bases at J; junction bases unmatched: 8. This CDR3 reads CASSFQGGDGKLFF. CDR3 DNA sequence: TGCGCCAGCAGCTTCCAGGGGGGTGACGGAAAACTGTTTTTT.

The DNA of the CDR3 is TGTGCCAGTAGTTTGGGACTGGGCACAGATACGCAGTATTTT. It translates to CASSLGLGTDTQYF. The chain carries TRBV19 and TRBJ2-3; D perhaps matches TRBD2 (6 bases). V gave up 5 bases and J gave up 1 base, with 10 bases separating them. The V gene's germline CDR1 is LNHDA and CDR2 SQIVND (reference sequence). The CDR3 contains 14 residues. The full variable domain, completed using reference TRBV19 and TRBJ2-3, is DGGITQSPKYLFRKEGQNVTLSCEQNLNHDAMYWYRQDPGQGLRLIYYSQIVNDFQKGDIAEGYSVSREKKESFPLTVTSAQKNPTAFYLCASSLGLGTDTQYFGPGTRLTVL.

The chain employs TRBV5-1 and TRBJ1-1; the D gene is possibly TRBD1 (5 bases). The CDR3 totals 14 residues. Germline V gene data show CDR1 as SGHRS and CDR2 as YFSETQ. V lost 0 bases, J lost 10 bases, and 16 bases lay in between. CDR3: CASSLGLQATRAFF. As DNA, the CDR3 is TGCGCCAGCAGCTTGGGGTTACAGGCGACCCGAGCTTTCTTT.

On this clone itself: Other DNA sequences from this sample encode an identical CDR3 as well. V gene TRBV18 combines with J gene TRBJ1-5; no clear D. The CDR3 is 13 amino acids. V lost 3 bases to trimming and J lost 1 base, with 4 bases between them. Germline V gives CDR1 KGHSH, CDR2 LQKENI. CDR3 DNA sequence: TGTGCCAGCTCACCCCCGAGCAATCAGCCCCAGCATTTT. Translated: CASSPPSNQPQHF.

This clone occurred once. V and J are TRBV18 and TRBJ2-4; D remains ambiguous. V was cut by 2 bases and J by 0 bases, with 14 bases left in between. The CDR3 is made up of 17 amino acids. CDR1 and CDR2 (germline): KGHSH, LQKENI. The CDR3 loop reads CASSPITETLAKNIQYF. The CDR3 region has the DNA TGTGCCAGCTCACCAATTACGGAGACCTTAGCCAAAAACATTCAGTACTTC.

The chain's CDR3 is CAISREGAQNTEAFF. The CDR3 DNA is TGTGCCATCAGCCGCGAGGGGGCACAGAACACTGAAGCTTTCTTT. This chain uses TRBV10-3 with TRBJ1-1; 7 bases fit TRBD1. The trim removed 6 bases at V and 1 base at J, leaving 8 bases unmatched. The CDR3 loop spans 15 amino acids. Per the germline V gene, CDR1 is ENHRY and CDR2 is SYGVKD.

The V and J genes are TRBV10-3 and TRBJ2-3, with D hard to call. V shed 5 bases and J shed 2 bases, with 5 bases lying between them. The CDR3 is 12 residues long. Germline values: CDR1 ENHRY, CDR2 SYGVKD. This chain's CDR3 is CAISQLTDTQYF. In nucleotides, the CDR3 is TGTGCCATCAGTCAACTCACAGATACGCAGTATTTT.

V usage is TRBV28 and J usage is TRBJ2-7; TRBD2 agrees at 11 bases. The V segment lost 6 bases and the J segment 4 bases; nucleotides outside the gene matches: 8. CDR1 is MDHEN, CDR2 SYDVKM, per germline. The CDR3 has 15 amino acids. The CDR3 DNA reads TGTGCCAGCAGCTCCGCCGGGACTAGCGGTTACGAGCAGTACTTC. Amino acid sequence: CASSSAGTSGYEQYF.

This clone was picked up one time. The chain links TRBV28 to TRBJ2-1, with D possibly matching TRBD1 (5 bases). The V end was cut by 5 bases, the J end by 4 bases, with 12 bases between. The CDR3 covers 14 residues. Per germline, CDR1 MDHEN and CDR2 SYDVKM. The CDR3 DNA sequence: TGTGCCAGCAGTCCCTATAGGGGTTACAATGAGCAGTTCTTC. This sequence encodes CASSPYRGYNEQFF.

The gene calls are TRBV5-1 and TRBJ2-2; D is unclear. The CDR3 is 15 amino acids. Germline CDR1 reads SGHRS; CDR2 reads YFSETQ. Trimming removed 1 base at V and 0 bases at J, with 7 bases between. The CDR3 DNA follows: TGCGCCAGCAGCTTGACACATCCGAACACCGGGGAGCTGTTTTTT. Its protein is CASSLTHPNTGELFF.

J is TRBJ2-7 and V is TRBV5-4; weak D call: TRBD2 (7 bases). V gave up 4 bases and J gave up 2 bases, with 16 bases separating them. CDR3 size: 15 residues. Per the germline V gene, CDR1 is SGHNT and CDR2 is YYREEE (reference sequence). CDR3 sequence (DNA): TGTGCCAGCAGCCCGGAGAGGGGGGGGACCTACGAGCAGTACTTC. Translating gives CASSPERGGTYEQYF.

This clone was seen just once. The CDR3 sequence: CAGAIDSEQFF. CDR3 in DNA: TGTGCCGGAGCCATAGACAGCGAGCAGTTCTTC. The chain recombines TRBV6-1 with TRBJ2-1; TRBD1 might be the D (5 bases). The V and J ends lost 11 bases and 10 bases respectively, with 15 bases between them. Germline V CDR1 and CDR2: MNHNS, SASEGT. The CDR3 totals 11 residues.

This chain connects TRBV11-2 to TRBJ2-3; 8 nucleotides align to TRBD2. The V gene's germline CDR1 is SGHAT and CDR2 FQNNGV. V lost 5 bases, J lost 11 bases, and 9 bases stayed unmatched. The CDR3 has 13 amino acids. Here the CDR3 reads CASSPGGGLGQYF. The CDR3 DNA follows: TGTGCCAGCAGCCCCGGGGGGGGCCTGGGGCAGTATTTT.

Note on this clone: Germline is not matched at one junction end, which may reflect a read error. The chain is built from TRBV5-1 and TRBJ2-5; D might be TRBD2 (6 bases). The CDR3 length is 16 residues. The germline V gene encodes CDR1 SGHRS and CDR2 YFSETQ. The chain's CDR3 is CACSKNGGLPGETQYF. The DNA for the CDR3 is TGCGCCTGCAGCAAAAATGGGGGACTCCCGGGAGAGACCCAGTACTTC.

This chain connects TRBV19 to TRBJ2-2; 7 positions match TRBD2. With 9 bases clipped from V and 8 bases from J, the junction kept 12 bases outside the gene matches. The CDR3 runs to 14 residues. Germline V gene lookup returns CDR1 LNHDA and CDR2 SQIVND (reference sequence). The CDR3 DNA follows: TGTGCCAGCAAATCTGGACTAGTCCCTGGGGAGCTGTTTTTT. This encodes CASKSGLVPGELFF.

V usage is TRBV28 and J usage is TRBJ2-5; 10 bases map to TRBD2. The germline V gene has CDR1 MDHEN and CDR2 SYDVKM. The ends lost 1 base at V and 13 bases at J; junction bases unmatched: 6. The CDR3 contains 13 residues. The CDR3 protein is CASSLLGTSDGYF. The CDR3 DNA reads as TGTGCCAGCAGTTTATTGGGGACTAGCGACGGGTACTTC. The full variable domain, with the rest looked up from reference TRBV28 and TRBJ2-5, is DVKVTQSSRYLVKRTGEKVFLECVQDMDHENMFWYRQDPGLGLRLIYFSYDVKMKEKGDIPEGYSVSREKKERFSLILESASTNQTSMYLCASSLLGTSDGYFGPGTRLLVL.

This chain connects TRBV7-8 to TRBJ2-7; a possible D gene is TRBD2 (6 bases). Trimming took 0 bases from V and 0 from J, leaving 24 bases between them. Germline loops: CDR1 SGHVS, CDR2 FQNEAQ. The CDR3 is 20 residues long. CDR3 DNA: TGTGCCAGCAGCTTAGCCCTTCCCTTCGTAAGTAGCGGAAGCTCCTACGAGCAGTACTTC. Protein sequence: CASSLALPFVSSGSSYEQYF.

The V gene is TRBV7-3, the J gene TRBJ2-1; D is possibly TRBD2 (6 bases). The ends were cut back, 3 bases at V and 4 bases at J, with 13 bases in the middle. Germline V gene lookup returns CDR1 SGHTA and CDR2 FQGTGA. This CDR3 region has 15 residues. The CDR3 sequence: CASSFRAGPYNEQFF. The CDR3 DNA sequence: TGTGCCAGCAGCTTCCGAGCGGGTCCATACAATGAGCAGTTCTTC.

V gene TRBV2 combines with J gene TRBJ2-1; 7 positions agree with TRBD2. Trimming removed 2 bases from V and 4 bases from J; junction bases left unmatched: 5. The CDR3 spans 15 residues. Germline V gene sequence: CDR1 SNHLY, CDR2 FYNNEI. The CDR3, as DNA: TGTGCCAGCAGTGAACAAAGCGGGGCTTACAATGAGCAGTTCTTC. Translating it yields CASSEQSGAYNEQFF.